The rows below give T cell receptor beta chains drawn from one sample of a study of OX40 agonist ivuxolimab in advanced cancers. The protocol was immunoSEQ multiplex PCR, while the TCRdb copy is restricted to in-frame clones and leaves out a portion. The data contain approximately 77,000 clones, 84% of them singletons. The sequences come from CD4+ or CD8+ T cells sorted from blood, collected in a trial of the OX40 agonist ivuxolimab. The receptors were sampled from an adult with an advanced solid tumor such as melanoma, head and neck, liver or kidney cancer. The CDR3 runs from the conserved cysteine through the conserved F or W. The D gene is left open where the match is weak. Size is omitted from some rows. Given values are once, few, many or a class for expanded clones.

- | TRBD2 | TRBJ2-1 | TRBV11-3 | CASSLRLAEYNEQFF | TGTGCCAGCAGCTTAAGACTAGCCGAGTACAATGAGCAGTTCTTC
- | - | TRBJ2-7 | TRBV5-5 | CASSLGAAYEQYF | TGTGCCAGCAGCTTGGGGGCCGCCTACGAGCAGTACTTC
- | TRBD1 | TRBJ1-2 | TRBV18 | CASSVSGTGDYGYTF | TGTGCCAGCTCGGTATCCGGGACAGGGGACTATGGCTACACCTTC
- | - | TRBJ2-3 | TRBV11-2 | CASRSGPGTPSSTDTQYF | TGTGCCAGCAGGTCGGGCCCCGGGACTCCTTCTAGCACAGATACGCAGTATTTT
- | TRBD2 | TRBJ2-3 | TRBV9 | CASSPRGGGTDTQYF | TGTGCCAGCAGCCCGCGGGGGGGCGGCACAGATACGCAGTATTTT
once | TRBD1 | TRBJ2-7 | TRBV29-1 | CSVRDSPSYEQYF | TGCAGCGTTAGGGACAGTCCATCCTACGAGCAGTACTTC
few | TRBD2 | TRBJ2-3 | TRBV5-8 | CASSRLAGVDTQYF | TGTGCCAGCAGTAGGCTAGCGGGGGTAGATACGCAGTATTTT
- | TRBD1 | TRBJ2-7 | TRBV2 | CASSVIRGTNEQYF | TGTGCCAGCAGTGTTATCAGGGGGACGAACGAGCAGTACTTC
few | - | TRBJ1-5 | TRBV5-6 | CASSTLALPQHF | TGTGCCAGCAGCACCTTGGCTCTGCCCCAGCATTTT
- | TRBD1 | TRBJ1-1 | TRBV28 | CASSLRTGMRTEAFF | TGTGCCAGCAGTTTAAGGACAGGGATGCGCACTGAAGCTTTCTTT
- | - | TRBJ1-1 | TRBV7-3 | CASSPISNTEAFF | TGTGCCAGCAGTCCGATATCAAACACTGAAGCTTTCTTT
few | TRBD1 | TRBJ2-3 | TRBV7-9 | CASRRPGTGGSDTQYF | TGTGCCAGCAGACGACCCGGGACAGGGGGGTCAGATACGCAGTATTTT
- | - | TRBJ1-2 | TRBV6-5 | CASSWGPLGDYGYTF | TGTGCCAGCAGCTGGGGTCCTCTTGGAGACTATGGCTACACCTTC
- | - | TRBJ2-3 | TRBV20-1 | CSAELTDTQYF | TGCAGTGCCGAACTCACAGATACGCAGTATTTT
few | - | TRBJ1-1 | TRBV9 | CASSVDLANTEAFF | TGTGCCAGCAGCGTAGATCTTGCTAACACTGAAGCTTTCTTT
- | - | TRBJ1-2 | TRBV28 | CASSLLPAPLTGYTF | TGTGCCAGCAGTTTATTGCCAGCTCCCTTAACTGGCTACACCTTC
- | - | TRBJ1-1 | TRBV28 | CASSAGTLGTEAFF | TGTGCCAGCAGTGCAGGGACATTAGGCACTGAAGCTTTCTTT
- | - | TRBJ1-2 | TRBV7-2 | CASSTENYGYTF | TGTGCCAGCAGCACCGAGAACTATGGCTACACCTTC
- | - | TRBJ2-3 | TRBV7-9 | CASSLIREDTQYF | TGTGCCAGCAGCTTGATTAGAGAAGATACGCAGTATTTT
once | TRBD1 | TRBJ1-4 | TRBV7-8 | CASSLSDRGANEKLFF | TGTGCCAGCAGCTTGTCCGACAGGGGAGCTAATGAAAAACTGTTTTTT
- | - | TRBJ1-4 | TRBV30 | CAWSASWGTGGNEKLFF | TGTGCCTGGAGTGCCTCCTGGGGAACAGGCGGCAATGAAAAACTGTTTTTT